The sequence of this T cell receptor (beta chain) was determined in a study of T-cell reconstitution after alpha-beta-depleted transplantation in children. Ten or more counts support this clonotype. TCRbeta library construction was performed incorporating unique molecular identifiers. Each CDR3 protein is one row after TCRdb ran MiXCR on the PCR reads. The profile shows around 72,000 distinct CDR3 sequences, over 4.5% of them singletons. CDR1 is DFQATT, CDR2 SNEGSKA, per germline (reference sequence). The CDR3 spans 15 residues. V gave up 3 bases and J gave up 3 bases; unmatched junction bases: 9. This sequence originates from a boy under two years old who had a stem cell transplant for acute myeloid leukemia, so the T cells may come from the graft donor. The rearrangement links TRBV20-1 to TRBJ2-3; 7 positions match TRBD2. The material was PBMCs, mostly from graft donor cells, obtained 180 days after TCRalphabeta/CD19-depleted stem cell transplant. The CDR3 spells CSASWAGRRTDTQYF. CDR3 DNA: TGCAGTGCTAGCTGGGCCGGGAGGAGGACAGATACGCAGTATTTT.